This T cell receptor beta chain was sequenced during a study of T cells in localized non-small cell lung cancer. Study findings and constraints: A median of around 60 of the top 100 tumor clones appeared in adjacent lung, which was paired and uninvolved. In uninvolved adjacent lung, T cell clonality reached its highest value, exceeding tumor. Sequencing was limited to one tumor region, leaving the possibility of heterogeneity open.

TCRdb's table, derived via immunoSEQ multiplex PCR, lists solely in-frame clones and lacks some. Of about 46,000 clones listed, 81% were seen once; the top ten hold more than 15%. Per germline, CDR1 MNHNS and CDR2 SASEGT. Between the trimmed V and J ends, which lost 6 bases and 3 bases, there was a span of 5 bases. The CDR3 totals 11 residues. A remark on this clone: Its antigen remains unidentified.

The TCR was taken from a man aged 35-75 years with stage III lung adenocarcinoma. The V call is TRBV6-1, the J call TRBJ1-1; D is unresolved. The sample in question was peripheral blood mononuclear cells, obtained before any cancer treatment. The CDR3 nucleotides read TGTGCCAGCAGACAGTACACTGAAGCTTTCTTT. The encoded protein is CASRQYTEAFF.